Given below is one TCR beta chain in context. Its target is unknown. The treatment here: roughly 10-day PBMC culture with coronavirus spike peptide pools or control peptides (ViraFEST assay). Wells that each held fewer than 2.5 million PBMCs were cultured with roughly 10 IU/ml IL-2 and around 10 ug/ml peptide pools. This sample stems from a study of vaccination and CD4 T cells after COVID-19. Overall study context: According to the study, participants were given two doses of BNT162b2 or mRNA-1273 vaccine. Post-vaccine sample collection happened at a median of about 72 days after dose two, ranging 14 to 241. Overall study findings and caveats: From a median of roughly 21 to 38, SARS-CoV-2-reactive clonotypes increased, though not significantly.

The Oncomine TCR Beta short-read assay was applied to DNA of cultured CD4+ T cells. TCRdb re-called the PCR reads through MiXCR, storing one row per CDR3 protein. This repertoire shows tens of thousands of distinct CDR3 sequences, 60% found once; its top ten account for about 14%. The V gene's germline CDR1 is LNHNV and CDR2 YYDKDF (reference sequence). Trimming pared 1 base from V and 9 bases from J, leaving 16 bases between. The CDR3 is 16 amino acids. Sequencing used CD4+ T cells from blood, cultured in vitro, obtained after SARS-CoV-2 vaccination. The receptor's source is a human donor who received a COVID-19 vaccine. The J gene is TRBJ1-6, the V gene TRBV15; a weak D match, TRBD1 (6 bases). The CDR3 loop reads CATSRARGRGSSPLHF. DNA for the CDR3: TGTGCCACCAGCAGAGCCCGGGGGCGAGGATCTTCACCCCTCCACTTT.